This TCR beta chain was found in a study of cytomegalovirus exposure and HLA in healthy donors. Notes on the study in general: A later analysis by the authors found several of the most significant clusters apparently linked to common viral pathogens. Based on reports, TCR beta sequences accurately predicted HLA-A and HLA-B alleles for most subjects. The productive fraction for most TCR beta V segments was about 87% or about 30% in an earlier analysis.

V lost 5 bases to trimming and J lost 3 bases, with 17 bases between them. This CDR3 region has 16 residues. Germline CDR1 SGHAT, CDR2 FQNNGV. Turning to this clone: Antigen unknown.

60 Vbeta and 13 Jbeta primers were used in PCR. Some clones are missing from TCRdb's copy, which holds only in-frame ones; the method was immunoSEQ multiplex PCR. The repertoire holds 150,000 to 200,000 clones, with about 80% as singletons. V gene TRBV11-2 combines with J gene TRBJ2-1, with D maybe TRBD2 (5 bases). The clonotype comes from a woman aged 40 to 49 in good health and CMV-seronegative. The sample comprised PBMCs. The CDR3 sequence: CASSPRVSVGYNEQFF. The CDR3 DNA sequence: TGTGCCAGCAGCCCCCGTGTTAGCGTAGGCTACAATGAGCAGTTCTTC. The full variable domain, with the rest looked up from reference TRBV11-2 and TRBJ2-1, is EAGVAQSPRYKIIEKRQSVAFWCNPISGHATLYWYQQILGQGPKLLIQFQNNGVVDDSQLPKDRFSAERLKGVDSTLKIQPAKLEDSAVYLCASSPRVSVGYNEQFFGPGTRLTVL.